Listed below are T cell receptor beta chains from one sample, sequenced in a study of blood T cell repertoires in COVID-19. Sequencing was performed with immunoSEQ multiplex PCR; in TCRdb, only in-frame clones are kept and a portion is missing. The table lists a few hundred thousand clones, roughly 88% of them singletons. Sequenced input: peripheral blood. The receptors here all came from a woman in her seventies with COVID-19, enrolled during active disease. The CDR3 runs from the conserved cysteine through the conserved F or W. D genes are given only for firm matches. Clone size is shown for a subset of rows, as once, few, many or a class of expanded clone.

abundance | j_gene | d_gene | v_gene | CDR3nt | CDR3aa
. | TRBJ2-5 | TRBD1 | TRBV24-1 | TGTGCCACCAGTGATTCGGGACAGGGATTTTCAGAGACCCAGTACTTC | CATSDSGQGFSETQYF
. | TRBJ2-5 | . | TRBV5-3 | TGTGCCAGAAGCCCAACAAAGCTAGAAAAAGAGACCCAGTACTTC | CARSPTKLEKETQYF
. | TRBJ1-1 | TRBD1 | TRBV29-1 | TGCAGCGGATTCCAGGGGGATAGGAGCACTGAAGCTTTCTTT | CSGFQGDRSTEAFF
. | TRBJ2-7 | . | TRBV9 | TGTGCCAGCAGCGTAGCGGGATCCTACGAGCAGTACTTC | CASSVAGSYEQYF
. | TRBJ1-5 | . | TRBV2 | TGTGCCAGCAGCCCTGGTAGAACGTATCAGCCCCAGCATTTT | CASSPGRTYQPQHF
. | TRBJ2-5 | TRBD1 | TRBV27 | TGTGCCAGCAGTTTAGATAGAGGGGGCCGTGAGACCCAGTACTTC | CASSLDRGGRETQYF
. | TRBJ2-1 | TRBD2 | TRBV24-1 | TGTGCCACCAGTGATTGGACTAGCGGGGGGATAAGTGAGCAGTTCTTC | CATSDWTSGGISEQFF
. | TRBJ2-1 | . | TRBV20-1 | TGCAGTGCTCAGCTAGATGGGCAGTTCTTC | CSAQLDGQFF
. | TRBJ2-6 | TRBD2 | TRBV19 | TGTGCCAGTAGTTATCGGTCTAGCGGGAGTGTCCTGACTTTC | CASSYRSSGSVLTF
. | TRBJ2-7 | . | TRBV11-3 | TGTGCCAGCAGCTTAAGACACAGGATCTACGAGCAGTACTTC | CASSLRHRIYEQYF
. | TRBJ2-3 | . | TRBV6-6 | TGTGCCAGCAGTCCCCTCGATACGCAGTATTTT | CASSPLDTQYF
few | TRBJ2-7 | . | TRBV14 | TGTGCCAGCAGCCAAGAAAGACAGGTCAAGTACGAGCAGTACTTC | CASSQERQVKYEQYF
. | TRBJ2-7 | TRBD1 | TRBV7-2 | TGTGCCAGCAGCTTCAGCAGGGGGATTTCCTACGAGCAGTACTTC | CASSFSRGISYEQYF
. | TRBJ1-1 | TRBD1 | TRBV3-1/TRBV3-2 | TGTGCCAGCAGCCACGGGACAGGGTCCACTGAAGCTTTCTTT | CASSHGTGSTEAFF
many | TRBJ2-1 | TRBD2 | TRBV4-2 | TGTGCCAGCAGCCGACGACTAGCGGGAGACAATGAGCAGTTCTTC | CASSRRLAGDNEQFF
. | TRBJ2-3 | TRBD1 | TRBV28 | TGTGCCAGCATTATCGGGACAGGGTACCCAGATACGCAGTATTTT | CASIIGTGYPDTQYF
. | TRBJ1-1 | TRBD1 | TRBV3-1/TRBV3-2 | TGTGCCAGCAGCCAAGGGGGACAGGGCGTTGAAGCTTTCTTT | CASSQGGQGVEAFF
. | TRBJ2-1 | TRBD2 | TRBV4-3 | TGCGCCAGCAGCCAAGAGACTAGCGGGGGCTTGTACAATGAGCAGTTCTTC | CASSQETSGGLYNEQFF
. | TRBJ2-7 | TRBD2 | TRBV28 | TGTGCCAGCAGTCCCGGGATAGCGGGAGGCTCCTCTGAGCAGTACTTC | CASSPGIAGGSSEQYF